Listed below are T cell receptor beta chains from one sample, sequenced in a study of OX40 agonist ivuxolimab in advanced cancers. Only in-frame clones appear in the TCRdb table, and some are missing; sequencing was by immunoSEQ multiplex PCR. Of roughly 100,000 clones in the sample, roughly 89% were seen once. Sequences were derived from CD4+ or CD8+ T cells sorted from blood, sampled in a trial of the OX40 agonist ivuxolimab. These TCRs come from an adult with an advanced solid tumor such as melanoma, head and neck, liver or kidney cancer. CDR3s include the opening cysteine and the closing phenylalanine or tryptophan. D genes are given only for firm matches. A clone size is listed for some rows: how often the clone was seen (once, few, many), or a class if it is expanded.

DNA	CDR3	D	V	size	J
TGTGCCAGCTCACCACGCGGGGCGTTAATGAACACTGAAGCTTTCTTT	CASSPRGALMNTEAFF	NA	TRBV18	NA	TRBJ1-1
TGTGCCAGCAGCCCCCAACAGGGACTTTCCAGGGGCTACACCTTC	CASSPQQGLSRGYTF	NA	TRBV9	NA	TRBJ1-2
TGTGCCAGCAGGAAGCGGGGGGGCTCCTACAATGAGCAGTTCTTC	CASRKRGGSYNEQFF	TRBD2	TRBV6-1	NA	TRBJ2-1
TGCGCCAGCAGCTTGGGCGGGAGGGCCCCAGATACGCAGTATTTT	CASSLGGRAPDTQYF	TRBD2	TRBV5-1	NA	TRBJ2-3
TGTGCCAGCAGCACTAGCGGGGGCCCACGGGATACGCAGTATTTT	CASSTSGGPRDTQYF	TRBD2	TRBV5-4	once	TRBJ2-3
TGCGCCAGCAGCTCTAAGGGTTGGAACACTGAAGCTTTCTTT	CASSSKGWNTEAFF	NA	TRBV5-1	NA	TRBJ1-1
TGCAGTGCTTCGACAGATACGCAGTATTTT	CSASTDTQYF	NA	TRBV20-1	NA	TRBJ2-3
TGTGCTAGTGGTTTGGTATTAAGCGGGAGCACAGATACGCAGTATTTT	CASGLVLSGSTDTQYF	NA	TRBV12-5	NA	TRBJ2-3
TGTGCCAGCAGCCAATTAGAGGGAGCATCCATAAAGTATTTT	CASSQLEGASIKYF	NA	TRBV11-2	NA	TRBJ2-3
TGTGCCAGCTCACCGATCCACACCGGGGGAGGCTACACCTTC	CASSPIHTGGGYTF	NA	TRBV18	few	TRBJ1-2
TGTGCCAGCAGGCGACAGGGTACGGTCGGGGAGCTGTTTTTT	CASRRQGTVGELFF	TRBD1	TRBV25-1	NA	TRBJ2-2
TGCAGCGTGAGGTGGGTCGGAGGAAACACCATATATTTT	CSVRWVGGNTIYF	NA	TRBV29-1	NA	TRBJ1-3
TGTGCCAGCAGGGAAGAGACCCAGTACTTC	CASREETQYF	NA	TRBV6-1	NA	TRBJ2-5
TGTGCCAGTAGTCATAAGGGAGCCATCTATGGCTACACCTTC	CASSHKGAIYGYTF	NA	TRBV19	NA	TRBJ1-2
TGCGCCAGCAGCTTGCTTGACAGGGCAGCCGGGGAGCTGTTTTTT	CASSLLDRAAGELFF	TRBD1	TRBV5-1	NA	TRBJ2-2
TGTGCCAGTAGAGGATCCAGTCCGATGCGACGGACCGGGGAGCTGTTTTTT	CASRGSSPMRRTGELFF	NA	TRBV19	NA	TRBJ2-2
TGTGCCAGCAGCCCGGACAGGGTAGCTAATGAAAAACTGTTTTTT	CASSPDRVANEKLFF	TRBD1	TRBV5-8	NA	TRBJ1-4
TGTGCCAGCAGCCGCTCCGGGGAGACCCAGTACTTC	CASSRSGETQYF	NA	TRBV9	NA	TRBJ2-5
TGTGCCAGCAGCCCCCGGGACAGGAATAATTCACCCCTCCACTTT	CASSPRDRNNSPLHF	NA	TRBV21-1	NA	TRBJ1-6
TGCGCCAGCAGCCGGGACAGGGGGAACACAGATACGCAGTATTTT	CASSRDRGNTDTQYF	TRBD1	TRBV10-1	NA	TRBJ2-3
TGTGCCAGCAGTGAAGCGAGGACTAGCGCCAATGAGCAGTTCTTC	CASSEARTSANEQFF	TRBD2	TRBV6-1	NA	TRBJ2-1
TGTGCCAGTTCCAATGTTGTGGCTAGCGGGAACTACGAGCAGTACTTC	CASSNVVASGNYEQYF	TRBD2	TRBV19	NA	TRBJ2-7
TGTGCCAGTAGTATTGATATCATCTATGGCTACACCTTC	CASSIDIIYGYTF	NA	TRBV19	few	TRBJ1-2
TGTGCCTGGAGTGCAACGGGCCTTGGGGAGCAGTACTTC	CAWSATGLGEQYF	NA	TRBV30	NA	TRBJ2-7
TGTGCCTGGAGTGCGACTACCTACGAGCAGTACTTC	CAWSATTYEQYF	NA	TRBV30	NA	TRBJ2-7
TGTGCCACCAGCAGAGATGTCCCGGGACAGGGGAATCAGCCCCAGCATTTT	CATSRDVPGQGNQPQHF	TRBD1	TRBV15	NA	TRBJ1-5
TGTGCCAGCAGCCCAGGGTCAGGGCGTAACAATCAGCCCCAGCATTTT	CASSPGSGRNNQPQHF	NA	TRBV7-8	NA	TRBJ1-5
TGTGCCAGCAGCTCTCCCGGTTGGGGGGGGGTATCCTACGAGCAGTACTTC	CASSSPGWGGVSYEQYF	TRBD2	TRBV7-2	NA	TRBJ2-7
TGTGCCAGCAGTATGGGGCAGGGACCCTACGAGCAGTACTTC	CASSMGQGPYEQYF	NA	TRBV25-1	NA	TRBJ2-7
TGTGCCAGCAGTGAAGTCTCCGGCGCTAATGAAAAACTGTTTTTT	CASSEVSGANEKLFF	NA	TRBV2	NA	TRBJ1-4
TGTGACTCACTGGGGGGCGGGAGGACTGAAGCTTTCTTT	CDSLGGGRTEAFF	NA	TRBV2	NA	TRBJ1-1
TGTGCCAGTAGTATACAGGTGACTAGCGGGAGGGGCTACAATGAGCAGTTCTTC	CASSIQVTSGRGYNEQFF	TRBD2	TRBV19	NA	TRBJ2-1
TGTGCCAGCAGCTTAGCCTCCACGTCGGGGACGGGCTACGAGCAGTACTTC	CASSLASTSGTGYEQYF	NA	TRBV7-8	NA	TRBJ2-7
TGCGCCAGCTTCCCGGGAGGTCTTGACAATGAGCAGTTCTTC	CASFPGGLDNEQFF	TRBD2	TRBV5-1	NA	TRBJ2-1
TGTGCCAGTAGTTCCCAGGGCGGATTCAATGAGCAGTTCTTC	CASSSQGGFNEQFF	NA	TRBV19	few	TRBJ2-1
TGTGCCAGCAGCCACGGACGGGTGAACACTGAAGCTTTCTTT	CASSHGRVNTEAFF	NA	TRBV5-6	few	TRBJ1-1
TGTGCCAGCAGCGCGAGACAGGGTGGGTACACTGAAGCTTTCTTT	CASSARQGGYTEAFF	TRBD1	TRBV9	many	TRBJ1-1
TGTGCCTGGAGCTTTCAGGGTAATCAGCCCCAGCATTTT	CAWSFQGNQPQHF	NA	TRBV30	few	TRBJ1-5
TGTGCCAGTAGTATTCTAGCGGGCCGCAATGAGCAGTTCTTC	CASSILAGRNEQFF	TRBD2	TRBV19	NA	TRBJ2-1
TGTGCCCGCGGACTAGTTTCGGGGACCCAGTACTTC	CARGLVSGTQYF	TRBD2	TRBV2	NA	TRBJ2-5
TGTGCCAGCAGCTCAGTGGCGACCGCTATGCTGGGGGTGAATCAGCCCCAGCATTTT	CASSSVATAMLGVNQPQHF	NA	TRBV7-8	NA	TRBJ1-5
TGTGCCAGCAGCCTTGGGGGCACTGGAAACACCATATATTTT	CASSLGGTGNTIYF	NA	TRBV11-2	NA	TRBJ1-3